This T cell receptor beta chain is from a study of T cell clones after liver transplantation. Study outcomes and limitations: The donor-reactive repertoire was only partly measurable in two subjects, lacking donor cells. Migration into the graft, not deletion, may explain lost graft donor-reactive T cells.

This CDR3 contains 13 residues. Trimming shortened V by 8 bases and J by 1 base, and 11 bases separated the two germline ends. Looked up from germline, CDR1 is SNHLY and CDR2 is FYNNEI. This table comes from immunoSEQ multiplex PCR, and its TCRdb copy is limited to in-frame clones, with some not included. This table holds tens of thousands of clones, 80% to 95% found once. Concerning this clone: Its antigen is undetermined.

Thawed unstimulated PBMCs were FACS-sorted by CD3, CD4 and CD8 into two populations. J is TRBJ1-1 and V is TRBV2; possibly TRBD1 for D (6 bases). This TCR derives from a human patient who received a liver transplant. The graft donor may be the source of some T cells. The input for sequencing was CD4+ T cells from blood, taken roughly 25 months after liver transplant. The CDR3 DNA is TGTGCCAGCGAACTGGACAGGAACACTGAAGCTTTCTTT. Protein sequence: CASELDRNTEAFF.